What follows is one TCR beta chain and its context. Per the original data handling: Counts of nucleated cells, estimated from reference gene primer amplification, were obtained. Only in-frame clones appear in the TCRdb table, and some are missing; sequencing was by immunoSEQ multiplex PCR. The DNA gave D and trimming, while V, J and clone size come from that table. This sample has some 150,000 clones; approximately 83% occur once, and the top ten carry approximately 1.4%. The data belong to a study of blood T cell repertoires in COVID-19. At the level of the study: Sites across the United States, Italy and Spain contributed samples from acute and convalescent COVID-19. T cells, B-cell-depleted T cells, or PBMCs provided the cDNA or gDNA that served as material.

Germline CDR1 reads LGHDT; CDR2 reads YNNKEL (reference sequence). This CDR3 has 15 residues. The V gene end was trimmed by 1 base and the J gene end by 9 bases; junction bases not matched to a gene: 7. The genes are TRBV3-1 (or the pseudogene TRBV3-2) and TRBJ2-7; TRBD1 agrees at 12 bases. The sequenced sample was peripheral blood. The origin of this receptor is a human donor in a cohort sampled during active COVID-19. The CDR3 protein is CASSQAGTGGHGQYF. CDR3 in DNA: TGTGCCAGCAGCCAAGCCGGGACAGGGGGCCACGGGCAGTACTTC.